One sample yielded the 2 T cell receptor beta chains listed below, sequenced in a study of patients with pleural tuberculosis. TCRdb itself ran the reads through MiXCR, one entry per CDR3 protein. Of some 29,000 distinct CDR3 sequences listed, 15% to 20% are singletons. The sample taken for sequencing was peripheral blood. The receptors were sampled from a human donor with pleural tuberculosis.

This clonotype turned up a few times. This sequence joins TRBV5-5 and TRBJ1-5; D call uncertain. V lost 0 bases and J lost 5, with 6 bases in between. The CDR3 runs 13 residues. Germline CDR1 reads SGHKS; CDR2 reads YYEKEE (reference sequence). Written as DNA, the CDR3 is TGTGCCAGCAGCTTGGAGGTTGATCAGCCCCAGCATTTT. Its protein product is CASSLEVDQPQHF.

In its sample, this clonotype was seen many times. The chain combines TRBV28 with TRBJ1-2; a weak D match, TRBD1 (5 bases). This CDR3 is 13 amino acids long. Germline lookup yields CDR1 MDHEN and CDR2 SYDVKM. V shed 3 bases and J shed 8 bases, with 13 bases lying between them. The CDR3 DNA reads TGTGCCAGCAGTTTTATGCAGGGCGGCGGCTACACCTTC. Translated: CASSFMQGGGYTF.